This T cell receptor beta chain derives from a study of blood T cell repertoires in COVID-19. V lost 4 bases to trimming and J lost 5 bases; unmatched junction nucleotides: 3. The CDR3 has 13 amino acids. Germline assignment: CDR1 MNHEY and CDR2 SMNVEV (reference sequence). The method was immunoSEQ multiplex PCR; TCRdb's version includes in-frame clones alone and lacks a portion of them. The sample holds about 120,000 clones, around 87% seen once. The V and J genes are TRBV27 and TRBJ2-7; 9 positions agree with TRBD1. This sequence originates from an older woman with acute or convalescent COVID-19. The sequenced sample was peripheral blood. This CDR3 is CASSWTGDNEQYF. The CDR3 bases are TGTGCCAGCAGTTGGACAGGGGATAACGAGCAGTACTTC.